The 17 T cell receptor beta chains below come from one sample, sequenced in a study of blood T cell repertoires in COVID-19. Clones were read by immunoSEQ multiplex PCR, and TCRdb kept only the in-frame ones, dropping some. The sample has around 150,000 clones, around 81% seen once; the top ten hold 4.5% to 6%. The source material was peripheral blood. The receptors come from a woman aged 50 to 60 with acute or convalescent COVID-19.

This clone appeared a single time. The V and J genes are TRBV7-9 and TRBJ2-5; TRBD2 matches at 8 bases. This CDR3 is built from 13 residues. V lost 5 bases and J lost 4; bases outside the gene matches: 3. Per germline, CDR1 SEHNR and CDR2 FQNEAQ (reference sequence). CDR3 sequence: CASSGGGRETQYF. Here the CDR3 DNA reads TGTGCCAGCAGCGGCGGGGGGAGAGAGACCCAGTACTTC.

The gene calls are TRBV5-1 and TRBJ1-5; TRBD1 might be the D (5 bases). The germline V and J ends were trimmed by 2 bases and 5 bases, with 8 bases remaining between them. Germline CDR1 is SGHRS and CDR2 is YFSETQ. This CDR3 spans 13 amino acids. CDR3 DNA sequence: TGCGCCAGCAGCTTATCGGGGGATCAGCCCCAGCATTTT. This encodes CASSLSGDQPQHF.

This clone was observed a few times. CDR3 residues: CASRSRDRGSSTEAFF. The DNA for the CDR3 is TGTGCCAGCCGATCCCGGGACAGGGGTTCAAGCACTGAAGCTTTCTTT. The chain carries TRBV7-9 and TRBJ1-1; 10 nucleotides line up with TRBD1. V was pared by 8 bases and J by 4 bases, with 13 bases of the junction left unmatched. The CDR3 covers 16 residues. Germline lookup yields CDR1 SEHNR and CDR2 FQNEAQ (reference sequence).

This sequence joins TRBV21-1 and TRBJ2-7; the table gives TRBD2 as D, unverified against the DNA. TRBV21-1 is shown as a pseudogene. The CDR3 extends over 14 amino acids. CDR3 loop: CASSILAAVNEQYF. For the CDR3, the DNA is TGTGCCAGCAGCATCCTCGCCGCGGTGAACGAGCAGTACTTC.

The chain employs TRBV6-2 or TRBV6-3 and TRBJ1-5; 8 nucleotides align to TRBD1. The V and J ends lost 3 bases and 6 bases, in that order; junction bases with no gene match: 7. CDR1 is MNHEY, CDR2 SVGEGT, per germline. There are 15 residues in the CDR3. Written as DNA, the CDR3 is TGTGCCAGCAGTTATCCCCGGACAGGGAGTCAGCCCCAGCATTTT. Protein product: CASSYPRTGSQPQHF.

The genes are TRBV13 and TRBJ2-7, with 9 bases aligning to TRBD1. Per the germline V gene, CDR1 is PRHDT and CDR2 is FYEKMQ (reference sequence). With V trimmed by 1 base and J by 2 bases, 3 bases remained unmatched. The CDR3 has 15 residues. The CDR3 nucleotides are TGTGCCAGCAGCTTAGAGGGGACAGGGACCTACGAGCAGTACTTC. Translating it yields CASSLEGTGTYEQYF.

The chain combines TRBV29-1 with TRBJ1-5; TRBD1 might be the D (6 bases). In germline, CDR1 is SQVTM, CDR2 ANQGSEA. The CDR3 has 14 residues. V shed 4 bases and J shed 1 base, with 11 bases lying between them. CDR3 in DNA: TGCAGCGTTGCTGGACAGATGAGCAATCAGCCCCAGCATTTT. It translates to CSVAGQMSNQPQHF.

V and J are TRBV7-2 and TRBJ2-7; 8 bases match TRBD2. The germline CDR1 and CDR2 sequences are SGHTA and FQGNSA. The ends lost 0 bases at V and 5 bases at J; junction bases unmatched: 3. The CDR3 consists of 14 residues. CDR3 DNA: TGTGCCAGCAGCTTAGCTAGCGGGGTCGACGAGCAGTACTTC. Protein: CASSLASGVDEQYF.

This clone showed up just once. The sample contains more than one DNA sequence encoding this CDR3. V gene TRBV4-3 combines with J gene TRBJ1-4; no clear D. V lost 2 bases to trimming and J lost 7 bases, with 14 bases between them. CDR1 is LGHNA and CDR2 is YSLEER in the germline V gene. The CDR3 length is 15 residues. The CDR3 DNA reads TGCGCCAGCAGCCAATCTTTAGATGGGAGTGAAAAACTGTTTTTT. It codes for CASSQSLDGSEKLFF.

V usage is TRBV2 and J usage is TRBJ1-1; 7 bases align to TRBD1. From germline, CDR1 is SNHLY and CDR2 FYNNEI. After removal of 1 base from V and 4 bases from J, the junction contained 3 bases not matched to a gene. This CDR3 region has 14 residues. CDR3 sequence reads: CASSEGTGVTEAFF. CDR3 sequence (DNA): TGTGCCAGCAGTGAAGGAACAGGGGTCACTGAAGCTTTCTTT.

The chain carries TRBV10-3 and TRBJ1-5; 10 bases align to TRBD1. This CDR3 has 15 residues. Trimming cost V 5 bases and J 3 bases; bases outside gene matches: 4. In germline, CDR1 is ENHRY, CDR2 SYGVKD. The CDR3 DNA follows: TGTGCCATCAGTACCGGGACAGGGGTCAATCAGCCCCAGCATTTT. This translates into CAISTGTGVNQPQHF.

This clone showed up many times. V is TRBV28 and J is TRBJ2-1; 8 bases line up with TRBD1. Germline V gives CDR1 MDHEN, CDR2 SYDVKM. The length of the CDR3 is 15 residues. V was clipped by 7 bases and J by 2 bases; unmatched bases: 7. Written as DNA, the CDR3 is TGTGCCAGCACCGACCAGACAGGGGCCTACAATGAGCAGTTCTTC. It codes for CASTDQTGAYNEQFF.

The chain uses TRBV18 and TRBJ2-7; D perhaps matches TRBD2 (6 bases). Trimming removed 5 bases from V and 0 bases from J, with 11 bases in between. This CDR3 is 14 amino acids long. Germline V CDR1 and CDR2: KGHSH, LQKENI. For the CDR3, the DNA is TGTGCCAGCTCATCCGGCGGGGCCTCCTACGAGCAGTACTTC. Translating it yields CASSSGGASYEQYF.

The rearrangement links TRBV28 to TRBJ1-4; possibly TRBD1 for D (5 bases). CDR3 length: 14 residues. Germline V gene data show CDR1 as MDHEN and CDR2 as SYDVKM. Trimming stripped 6 bases from V and 4 bases from J, with 12 bases between. CDR3 protein: CASSIPQGNEKLFF. CDR3 DNA: TGTGCCAGCAGCATCCCCCAGGGTAATGAAAAACTGTTTTTT.

The rearrangement links TRBV5-5 to TRBJ1-1; D uncertain. The germline V and J ends were trimmed by 0 bases and 4 bases, with 7 bases remaining between them. This CDR3 spans 13 amino acids. Germline V gene lookup returns CDR1 SGHKS and CDR2 YYEKEE (reference sequence). CDR3 bases: TGTGCCAGCAGCTTGGCGGGGAGCACTGAAGCTTTCTTT. Translating it yields CASSLAGSTEAFF.

The chain has TRBV6-2 or TRBV6-3 and TRBJ1-5; tentatively, D is TRBD1 (5 bases). Deletions cut 6 bases from V and 5 bases from J, with 14 bases between. The CDR3 consists of 14 residues. Germline assignment: CDR1 MNHEY and CDR2 SVGEGT. DNA of the CDR3: TGTGCCAGCAGCCCCGATTGGGGGGATCAGCCCCAGCATTTT. Amino acid sequence: CASSPDWGDQPQHF.

The V gene is TRBV5-1, the J gene TRBJ1-2; D remains unclear. The CDR3 has 14 amino acids. Trimming stripped 5 bases from V and 2 bases from J, with 13 bases between. The germline V gene encodes CDR1 SGHRS and CDR2 YFSETQ. The CDR3 loop is CASSPAVGNYGYTF. CDR3 nucleotides: TGCGCCAGCAGTCCCGCGGTAGGCAACTATGGCTACACCTTC.